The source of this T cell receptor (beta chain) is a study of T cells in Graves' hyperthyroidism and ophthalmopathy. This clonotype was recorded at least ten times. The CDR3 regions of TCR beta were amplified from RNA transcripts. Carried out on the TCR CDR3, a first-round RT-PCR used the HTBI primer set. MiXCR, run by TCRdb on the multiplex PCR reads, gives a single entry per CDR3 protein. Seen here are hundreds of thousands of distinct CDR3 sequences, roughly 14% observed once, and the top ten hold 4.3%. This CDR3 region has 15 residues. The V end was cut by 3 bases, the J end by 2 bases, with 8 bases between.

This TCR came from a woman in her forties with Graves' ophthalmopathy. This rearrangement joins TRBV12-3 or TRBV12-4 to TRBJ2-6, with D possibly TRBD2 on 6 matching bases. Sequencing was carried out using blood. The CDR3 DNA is TGTGCCAGCAGTTTGCGGGGTACTGGGGCCAACGTCCTGACTTTC. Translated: CASSLRGTGANVLTF.